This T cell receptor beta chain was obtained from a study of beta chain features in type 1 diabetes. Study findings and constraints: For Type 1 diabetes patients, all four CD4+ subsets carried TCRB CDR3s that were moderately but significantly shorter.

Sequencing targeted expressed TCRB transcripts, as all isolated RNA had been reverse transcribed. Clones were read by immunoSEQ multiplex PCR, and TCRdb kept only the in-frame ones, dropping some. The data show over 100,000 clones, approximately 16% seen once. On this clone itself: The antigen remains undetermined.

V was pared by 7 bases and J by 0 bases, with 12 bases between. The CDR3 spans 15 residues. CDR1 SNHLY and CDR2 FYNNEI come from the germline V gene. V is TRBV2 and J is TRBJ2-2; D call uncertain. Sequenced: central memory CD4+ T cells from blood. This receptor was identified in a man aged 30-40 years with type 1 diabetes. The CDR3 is CASKASRTNTGELFF. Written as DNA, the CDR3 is TGTGCCAGCAAAGCATCCCGAACGAACACCGGGGAGCTGTTTTTT.